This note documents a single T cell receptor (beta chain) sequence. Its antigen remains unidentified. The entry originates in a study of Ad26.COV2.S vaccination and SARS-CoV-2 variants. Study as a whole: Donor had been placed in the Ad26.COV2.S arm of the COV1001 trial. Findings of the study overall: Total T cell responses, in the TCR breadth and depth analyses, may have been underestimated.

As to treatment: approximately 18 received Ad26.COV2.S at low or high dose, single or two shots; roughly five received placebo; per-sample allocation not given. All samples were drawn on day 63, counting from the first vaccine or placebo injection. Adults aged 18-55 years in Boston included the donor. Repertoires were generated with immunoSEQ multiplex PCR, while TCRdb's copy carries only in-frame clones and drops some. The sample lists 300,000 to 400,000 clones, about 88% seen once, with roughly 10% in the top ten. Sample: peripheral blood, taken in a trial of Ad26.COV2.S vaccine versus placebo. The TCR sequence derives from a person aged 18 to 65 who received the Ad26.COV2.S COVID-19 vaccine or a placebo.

The DNA for the CDR3 is TGTGCCAGCAGCGAAAGGACAGGAGGGAACACTGAAGCTTTCTTT. This encodes CASSERTGGNTEAFF. The V gene is TRBV7-2, the J gene TRBJ1-1; TRBD1 aligns across 7 bases. V lost 5 bases, J lost 1 base, and 7 bases stayed unmatched. Germline CDR1 is SGHTA and CDR2 is FQGNSA. This CDR3 is 15 amino acids long.